Following are 7 T cell receptor beta chains from one sample sequenced in a study of a mutant IDH1 vaccine in newly diagnosed glioma. This sample's time point: week 47, end of study. With topical imiquimod, each dose of the vaccine consisted of 300 ug of mutant IDH1 20-mer peptide. These TCRs' antigens remain unknown. TCRdb's table, derived via immunoSEQ multiplex PCR, lists solely in-frame clones and lacks some. The sample contains about 94,000 clones, around 92% of which appear only once. The material sequenced was PBMCs, taken from a glioma patient whose treatment included an IDH1 peptide vaccine. These receptors all stem from a woman between 45 and 60 years old with glioma.

The rearrangement uses TRBV19 and TRBJ2-7, with D tentatively TRBD1 or TRBD2 (6 bases each). V was clipped by 4 bases and J by 2 bases, with 18 bases between them. Germline CDR1 reads LNHDA; CDR2 reads SQIVND (reference sequence). This CDR3 spans 16 amino acids. The CDR3 nucleotides are TGTGCCAGTAGTACCTGGGGGGCAGACCGACCCTACGAGCAGTACTTC. Translated: CASSTWGADRPYEQYF.

The chain has TRBV19 and TRBJ1-5; unclear D gene. V was clipped by 5 bases and J by 0 bases, with 8 bases between them. Per the germline V gene, CDR1 is LNHDA and CDR2 is SQIVND (reference sequence). The CDR3 consists of 14 residues. The DNA for the CDR3 is TGTGCCAGTAGTCCCAGCCCTAGCAATCAGCCCCAGCATTTT. It yields the protein CASSPSPSNQPQHF. Supplemented by reference TRBV19 and TRBJ1-5, the full variable domain reads DGGITQSPKYLFRKEGQNVTLSCEQNLNHDAMYWYRQDPGQGLRLIYYSQIVNDFQKGDIAEGYSVSREKKESFPLTVTSAQKNPTAFYLCASSPSPSNQPQHFGDGTRLSIL.

This chain joins TRBV29-1 and TRBJ1-3; D is undetermined. Germline lookup yields CDR1 SQVTM and CDR2 ANQGSEA. Trimming cost V 4 bases and J 0 bases, with 10 bases left between them. The CDR3 covers 14 residues. This chain's CDR3 is CSVVGRASGNTIYF. DNA of the CDR3: TGCAGCGTTGTAGGAAGAGCCTCTGGAAACACCATATATTTT.

This sequence joins TRBV28 and TRBJ2-1; D uncertain. V gave up 2 bases and J gave up 1 base, with 6 bases separating them. The CDR3 loop spans 14 amino acids. CDR1 is MDHEN, CDR2 SYDVKM, per germline. As DNA, the CDR3 is TGTGCCAGCAGTTTACAACAATCCTACAATGAGCAGTTCTTC. This codes for CASSLQQSYNEQFF.

The chain has TRBV19 and TRBJ2-3; D is possibly TRBD1 or TRBD2 (5 bases each). CDR1 and CDR2 (germline): LNHDA, SQIVND (reference sequence). V was pared by 0 bases and J by 9 bases, with 16 bases between. The CDR3 runs to 15 residues. The CDR3 DNA reads as TGTGCCAGTAGTATAGATGTAGGGGACCCTATCACGCAGTATTTT. It yields the protein CASSIDVGDPITQYF.

The chain couples TRBV28 to TRBJ1-4; the D gene is possibly TRBD1 (6 bases). Trimming stripped 6 bases from V and 4 bases from J, with 15 bases between. The CDR3 runs 15 residues. CDR1 and CDR2 from the germline V gene are MDHEN and SYDVKM. CDR3: CASSLGQSRNEKLFF. CDR3 coding DNA: TGTGCCAGCAGCCTCGGACAGAGTCGTAATGAAAAACTGTTTTTT.

A few counts support this clone. V usage is TRBV5-6 and J usage is TRBJ2-5; 10 nucleotides match TRBD2. Germline V lookup: CDR1 SGHDT, CDR2 YYEEEE. V was clipped by 0 bases and J by 5 bases; unmatched bases: 7. This CDR3 is built from 16 residues. The CDR3 DNA follows: TGTGCCAGCAGCTTGGCCCCAGCGGGAGGGAGGGAGACCCAGTACTTC. As protein: CASSLAPAGGRETQYF. The variable domain in full, completed from reference TRBV5-6 and TRBJ2-5, reads DAGVTQSPTHLIKTRGQQVTLRCSPKSGHDTVSWYQQALGQGPQFIFQYYEEEERQRGNFPDRFSGHQFPNYSSELNVNALLLGDSALYLCASSLAPAGGRETQYFGPGTRLLVL.